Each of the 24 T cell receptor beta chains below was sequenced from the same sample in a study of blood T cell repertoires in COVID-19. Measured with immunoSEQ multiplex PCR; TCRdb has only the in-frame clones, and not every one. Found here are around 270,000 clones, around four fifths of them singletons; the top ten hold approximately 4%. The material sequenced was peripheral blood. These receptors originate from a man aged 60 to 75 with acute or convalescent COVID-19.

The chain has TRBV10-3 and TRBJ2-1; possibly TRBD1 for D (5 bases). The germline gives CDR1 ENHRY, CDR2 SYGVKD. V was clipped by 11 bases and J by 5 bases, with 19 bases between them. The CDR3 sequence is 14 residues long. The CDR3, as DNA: TGTGCCTTGCCCAGGGCTTCTCGGCACAATGAGCAGTTCTTC. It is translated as CALPRASRHNEQFF.

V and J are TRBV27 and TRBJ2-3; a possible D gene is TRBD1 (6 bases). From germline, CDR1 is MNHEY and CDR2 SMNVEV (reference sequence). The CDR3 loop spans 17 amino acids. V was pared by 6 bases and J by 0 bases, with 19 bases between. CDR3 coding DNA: TGTGCCAGCAGCCCTCTCGGCGGGCAGGGGAGCACAGATACGCAGTATTTT. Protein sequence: CASSPLGGQGSTDTQYF.

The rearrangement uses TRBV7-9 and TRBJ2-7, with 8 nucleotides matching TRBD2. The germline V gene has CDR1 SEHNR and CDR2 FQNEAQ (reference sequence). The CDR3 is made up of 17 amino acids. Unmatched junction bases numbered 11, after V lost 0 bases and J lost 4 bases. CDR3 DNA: TGTGCCAGCAGCTTAGCTCCTAGCGGGTGGGCCCCTTACGAGCAGTACTTC. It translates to CASSLAPSGWAPYEQYF.

The CDR3 region has the DNA TGTGCCAGCAGTTGGCATGCACAGGGGTTGGCTAACTATGGCTACACCTTC. Its protein is CASSWHAQGLANYGYTF. The chain couples TRBV28 to TRBJ1-2; 7 nucleotides agree with TRBD1. Germline-derived CDR1 and CDR2 are MDHEN and SYDVKM. This CDR3 comprises 17 residues. V dropped 4 bases and J dropped 0; count of bases not matched to a gene: 11.

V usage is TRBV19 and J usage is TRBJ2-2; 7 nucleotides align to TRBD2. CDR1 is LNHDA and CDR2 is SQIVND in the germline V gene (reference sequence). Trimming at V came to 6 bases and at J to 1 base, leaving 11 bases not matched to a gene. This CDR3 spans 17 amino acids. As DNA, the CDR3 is TGTGCCAGTAGGGCACCAGTGACTAGCCGGAACACCGGGGAGCTGTTTTTT. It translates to CASRAPVTSRNTGELFF.

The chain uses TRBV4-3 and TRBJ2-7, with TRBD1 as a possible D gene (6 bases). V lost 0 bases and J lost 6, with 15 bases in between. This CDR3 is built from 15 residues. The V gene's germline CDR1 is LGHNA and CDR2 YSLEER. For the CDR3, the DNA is TGCGCCAGCAGCCAAGATCCTAGGACAGTCTTCGAGCAGTACTTC. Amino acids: CASSQDPRTVFEQYF.

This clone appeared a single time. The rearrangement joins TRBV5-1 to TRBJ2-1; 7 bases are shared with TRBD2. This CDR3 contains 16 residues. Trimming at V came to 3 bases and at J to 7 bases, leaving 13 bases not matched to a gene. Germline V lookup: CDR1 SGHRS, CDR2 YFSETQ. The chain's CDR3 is CASSSLSGATWNEQFF. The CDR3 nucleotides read TGCGCCAGCAGCTCCCTAAGCGGGGCGACGTGGAATGAGCAGTTCTTC.

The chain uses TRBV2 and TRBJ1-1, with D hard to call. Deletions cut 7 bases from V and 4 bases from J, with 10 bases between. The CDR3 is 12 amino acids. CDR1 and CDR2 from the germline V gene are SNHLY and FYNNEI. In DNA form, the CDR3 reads TGTGCCAGCAACCAGGATTTCACTGAAGCTTTCTTT. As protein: CASNQDFTEAFF.

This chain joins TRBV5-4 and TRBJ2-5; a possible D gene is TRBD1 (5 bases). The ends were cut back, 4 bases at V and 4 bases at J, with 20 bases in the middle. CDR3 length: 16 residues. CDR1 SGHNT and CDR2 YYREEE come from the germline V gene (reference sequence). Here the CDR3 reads CASSPVGQGGRETQYF. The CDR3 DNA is TGTGCCAGCAGCCCCGTGGGGCAGGGTGGGCGAGAGACCCAGTACTTC.

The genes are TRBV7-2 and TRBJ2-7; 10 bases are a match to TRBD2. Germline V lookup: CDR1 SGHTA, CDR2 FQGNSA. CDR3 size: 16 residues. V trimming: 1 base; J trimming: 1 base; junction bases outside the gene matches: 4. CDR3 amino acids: CASSLGGLAASYEQYF. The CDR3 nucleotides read TGTGCCAGCAGCTTAGGTGGACTAGCGGCTTCCTACGAGCAGTACTTC.

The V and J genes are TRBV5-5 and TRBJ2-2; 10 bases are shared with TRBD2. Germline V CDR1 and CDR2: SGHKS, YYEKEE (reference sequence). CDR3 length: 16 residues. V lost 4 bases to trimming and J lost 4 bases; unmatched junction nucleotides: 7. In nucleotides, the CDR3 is TGTGCCAGCAGCACCGGGGTAGCGGGGGGCACCGGGGAGCTGTTTTTT. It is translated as CASSTGVAGGTGELFF.

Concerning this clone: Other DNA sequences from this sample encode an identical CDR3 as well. This chain's CDR3 is CASSYSRTGGSYGYTF. The CDR3 nucleotides read TGTGCCAGCAGTTACTCAAGGACAGGGGGCAGCTATGGCTACACCTTC. The chain combines TRBV6-5 with TRBJ1-2; 11 positions match TRBD1. Germline CDR1 and CDR2: MNHEY and SVGAGI. This CDR3 has 16 residues. V gave up 0 bases and J gave up 4 bases; unmatched junction bases: 4.

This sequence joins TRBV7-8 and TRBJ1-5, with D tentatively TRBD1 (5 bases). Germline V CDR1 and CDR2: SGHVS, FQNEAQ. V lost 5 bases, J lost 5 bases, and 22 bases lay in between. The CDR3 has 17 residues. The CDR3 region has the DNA TGTGCCAGCAGCCCAGACAGAAGGTTTGGCACTGATCAGCCCCAGCATTTT. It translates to CASSPDRRFGTDQPQHF. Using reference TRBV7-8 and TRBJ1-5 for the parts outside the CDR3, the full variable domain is GAGVSQSPRYKVAKRGQDVALRCDPISGHVSLFWYQQALGQGPEFLTYFQNEAQLDKSGLPSDRFFAERPEGSVSTLKIQRTQQEDSAVYLCASSPDRRFGTDQPQHFGDGTRLSIL.

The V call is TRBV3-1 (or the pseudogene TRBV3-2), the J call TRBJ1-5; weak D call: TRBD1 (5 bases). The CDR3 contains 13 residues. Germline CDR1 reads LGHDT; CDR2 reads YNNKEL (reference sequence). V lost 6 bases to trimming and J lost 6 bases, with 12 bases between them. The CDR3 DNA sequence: TGTGCCAGCAGTGACAGTCCGGCTCAGCCCCAGCATTTT. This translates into CASSDSPAQPQHF.

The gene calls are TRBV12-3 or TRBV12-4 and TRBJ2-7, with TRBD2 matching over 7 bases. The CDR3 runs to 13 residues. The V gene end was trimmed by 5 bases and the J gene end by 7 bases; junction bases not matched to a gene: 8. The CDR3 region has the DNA TGTGCCAGCAGTCGGGACTACGTACGTGAGCAGTACTTC. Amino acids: CASSRDYVREQYF.

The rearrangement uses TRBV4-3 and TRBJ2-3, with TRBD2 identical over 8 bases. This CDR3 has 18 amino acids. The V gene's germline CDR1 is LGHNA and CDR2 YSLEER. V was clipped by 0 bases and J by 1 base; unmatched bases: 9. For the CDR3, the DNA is TGCGCCAGCAGCCAAGACCCTCTTAGCGGGGCTGGCACAGATACGCAGTATTTT. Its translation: CASSQDPLSGAGTDTQYF.

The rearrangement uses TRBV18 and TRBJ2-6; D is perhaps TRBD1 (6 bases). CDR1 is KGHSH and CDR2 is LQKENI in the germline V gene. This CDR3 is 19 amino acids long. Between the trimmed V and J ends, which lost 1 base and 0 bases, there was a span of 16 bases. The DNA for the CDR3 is TGTGCCAGCTCACCACTAGGACAGTTTTCATCCTCTGGGGCCAACGTCCTGACTTTC. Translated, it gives CASSPLGQFSSSGANVLTF. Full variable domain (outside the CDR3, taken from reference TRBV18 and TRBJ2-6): NAGVMQNPRHLVRRRGQEARLRCSPMKGHSHVYWYRQLPEEGLKFMVYLQKENIIDESGMPKERFSAEFPKEGPSILRIQQVVRGDSAAYFCASSPLGQFSSSGANVLTFGAGSRLTVL.

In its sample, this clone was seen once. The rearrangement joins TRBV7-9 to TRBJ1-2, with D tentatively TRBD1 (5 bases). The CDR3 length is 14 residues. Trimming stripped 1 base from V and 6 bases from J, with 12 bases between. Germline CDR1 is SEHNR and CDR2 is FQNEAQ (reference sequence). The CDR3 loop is CASSLGLGPDGYTF. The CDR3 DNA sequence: TGTGCCAGCAGCTTAGGTCTGGGGCCGGATGGCTACACCTTC.

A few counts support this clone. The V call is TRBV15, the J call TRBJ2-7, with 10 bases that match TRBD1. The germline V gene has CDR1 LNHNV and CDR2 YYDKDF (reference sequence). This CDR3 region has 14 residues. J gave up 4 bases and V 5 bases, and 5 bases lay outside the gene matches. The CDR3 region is CATSVDRGRYEQYF. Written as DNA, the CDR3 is TGTGCCACCAGCGTAGACAGGGGGCGTTACGAGCAGTACTTC.

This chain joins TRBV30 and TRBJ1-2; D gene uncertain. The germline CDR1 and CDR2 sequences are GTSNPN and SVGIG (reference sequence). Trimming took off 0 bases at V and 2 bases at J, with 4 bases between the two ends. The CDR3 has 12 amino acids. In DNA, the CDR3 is TGTGCCTGGAGTGTGGAGAACTATGGCTACACCTTC. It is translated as CAWSVENYGYTF.

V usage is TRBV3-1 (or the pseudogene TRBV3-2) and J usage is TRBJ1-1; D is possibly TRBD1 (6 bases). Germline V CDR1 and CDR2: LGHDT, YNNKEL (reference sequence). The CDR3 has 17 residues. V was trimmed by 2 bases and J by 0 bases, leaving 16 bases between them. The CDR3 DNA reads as TGTGCCAGCAGCCAACGGAGAACAGGGAATCTGAACACTGAAGCTTTCTTT. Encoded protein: CASSQRRTGNLNTEAFF.

Here the CDR3 reads CASSYTPCNRSGGGTDTQYF. CDR3 DNA sequence: TGTGCCAGCAGTTACACCCCTTGTAACCGTAGCGGGGGTGGCACAGATACGCAGTATTTT. The chain has TRBV6-7 and TRBJ2-3, with 9 bases fitting TRBD2. TRBV6-7 belongs to the ORF category, with a function that is uncertain. J was trimmed by 1 base and V by 2 bases; bases with no gene match: 16. This CDR3 has 20 amino acids.

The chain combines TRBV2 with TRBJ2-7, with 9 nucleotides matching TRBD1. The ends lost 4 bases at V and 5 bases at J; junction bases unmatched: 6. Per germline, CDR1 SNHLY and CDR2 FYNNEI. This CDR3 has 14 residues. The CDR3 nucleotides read TGTGCCAGCAGTGCCCGGGACAGGGAAGACGAGCAGTACTTC. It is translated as CASSARDREDEQYF.

The CDR3 reads CASSKKNSGGAMADTEAFF. The CDR3 nucleotides read TGTGCCAGCAGTAAGAAAAACTCGGGGGGCGCGATGGCGGACACTGAAGCTTTCTTT. The gene calls are TRBV5-5 and TRBJ1-1; D may be TRBD1 (6 bases). The germline CDR1 and CDR2 sequences are SGHKS and YYEKEE (reference sequence). Trimming shortened V by 5 bases and J by 3 bases, and 29 bases separated the two germline ends. The CDR3 runs 19 residues.